A selection of T cell receptor beta chains follows, all from one sample in a study of blood T cell repertoires in COVID-19. Repertoires were generated with immunoSEQ multiplex PCR, while TCRdb's copy carries only in-frame clones and drops some. This sample has approximately 200,000 clones, with less than 90% found just once. Sequenced input: peripheral blood. The origin of the receptors is a man in his sixties or seventies with acute or convalescent COVID-19. Both conserved end residues are part of each CDR3. The D gene is left open where the match is weak. A clone size is listed for some rows: how often the clone was seen (once, few, many), or a class if it is expanded.

d_gene: -; v_gene: TRBV10-3; abundance: -; j_gene: TRBJ1-1; len: 14; CDR3nt: TGTGCCATCAAGGAGGCGAACATGAACACTGAAGCTTTCTTT; CDR3aa: CAIKEANMNTEAFF
d_gene: -; v_gene: TRBV29-1; abundance: -; j_gene: TRBJ1-2; len: 12; CDR3nt: TGCAGCGTTGAGGAAGGGGCCGGTGGCTACACCTTC; CDR3aa: CSVEEGAGGYTF
d_gene: TRBD2; v_gene: TRBV30; abundance: -; j_gene: TRBJ2-1; len: 14; CDR3nt: TGTGCCTGGATTAGCGGGATGGGGTACAATGAGCAGTTCTTC; CDR3aa: CAWISGMGYNEQFF
d_gene: -; v_gene: TRBV21-1; abundance: -; j_gene: TRBJ2-1; len: 13; CDR3nt: TGTGCCACGCAGGGTATCCGCTACAATGAGCAGTTCTTC; CDR3aa: CATQGIRYNEQFF
d_gene: -; v_gene: TRBV5-1; abundance: -; j_gene: TRBJ2-6; len: 16; CDR3nt: TGCGCCAGCAGCTTGGAGTCCGGGGACTGGGCCAACGTCCTGACTTTC; CDR3aa: CASSLESGDWANVLTF
d_gene: TRBD1; v_gene: TRBV7-2; abundance: -; j_gene: TRBJ2-5; len: 16; CDR3nt: TGTGCCAGCAGCTTAGCCCAAGGGACAGCCCAAGAGACCCAGTACTTC; CDR3aa: CASSLAQGTAQETQYF
d_gene: -; v_gene: TRBV27; abundance: -; j_gene: TRBJ1-4; len: 18; CDR3nt: TGTGCCAGCAGTTTATCCCCACGGGATGGCACCCGATATGAAAAACTGTTTTTT; CDR3aa: CASSLSPRDGTRYEKLFF
d_gene: -; v_gene: TRBV5-1; abundance: -; j_gene: TRBJ1-2; len: 16; CDR3nt: TGCGCCAGCAGCTTGGGAACAGACCAAATCCCCCGGGGCTACACCTTC; CDR3aa: CASSLGTDQIPRGYTF
d_gene: -; v_gene: TRBV13; abundance: -; j_gene: TRBJ2-1; len: 16; CDR3nt: TGTGCCAGCAGCCCTCGGCTGGGCAGCTCCTACAATGAGCAGTTCTTC; CDR3aa: CASSPRLGSSYNEQFF
d_gene: TRBD1; v_gene: TRBV7-2; abundance: -; j_gene: TRBJ2-7; len: 13; CDR3nt: TGTGCCAGCAGCTTGGGACAGGGGCGCGAGCAGTACTTC; CDR3aa: CASSLGQGREQYF
d_gene: TRBD2; v_gene: TRBV3-1/TRBV3-2; abundance: -; j_gene: TRBJ2-2; len: 15; CDR3nt: TGTGCCAGCCGAAACCTCGGACTAGCGGCCGGGGAGCTGTTTTTT; CDR3aa: CASRNLGLAAGELFF
d_gene: -; v_gene: TRBV28; abundance: -; j_gene: TRBJ2-7; len: 13; CDR3nt: TGTGCCAGCAGTCCCCTAAACCCCTACGAGCAGTACTTC; CDR3aa: CASSPLNPYEQYF
d_gene: TRBD1; v_gene: TRBV19; abundance: -; j_gene: TRBJ1-2; len: 13; CDR3nt: TGTGCCAGTAGACTCGGGACAGCTGGTGGCTACACCTTC; CDR3aa: CASRLGTAGGYTF
d_gene: TRBD1; v_gene: TRBV5-6; abundance: few; j_gene: TRBJ1-2; len: 16; CDR3nt: TGTGCCAGCAGCTTGGGACCGACAGGGCTAAACTATGGCTACACCTTC; CDR3aa: CASSLGPTGLNYGYTF
d_gene: TRBD2; v_gene: TRBV19; abundance: -; j_gene: TRBJ2-7; len: 15; CDR3nt: TGTGCCAGTAGTCTTCAGCGGGAGTCTCGCCACGAGCAGTACTTC; CDR3aa: CASSLQRESRHEQYF
d_gene: TRBD1; v_gene: TRBV6-6; abundance: -; j_gene: TRBJ1-5; len: 15; CDR3nt: TGTGCCAGCAGTTACACGGACAGGGAAGATCAGCCCCAGCATTTT; CDR3aa: CASSYTDREDQPQHF
d_gene: -; v_gene: TRBV5-1; abundance: -; j_gene: TRBJ1-1; len: 16; CDR3nt: TGCGCCAGCAGCGGAACAGGGAACGGGAAGAACACTGAAGCTTTCTTT; CDR3aa: CASSGTGNGKNTEAFF
d_gene: -; v_gene: TRBV9; abundance: once; j_gene: TRBJ2-5; len: 16; CDR3nt: TGTGCCAGCAGCGTTAACAACGGCTTGGCAGGCGAGACCCAGTACTTC; CDR3aa: CASSVNNGLAGETQYF
d_gene: -; v_gene: TRBV5-4; abundance: -; j_gene: TRBJ2-7; len: 14; CDR3nt: TGTGCCAGCAGCCCCAGAGGGTTCTCCGACGAGCAGTACTTC; CDR3aa: CASSPRGFSDEQYF
d_gene: -; v_gene: TRBV6-5; abundance: once; j_gene: TRBJ1-2; len: 14; CDR3nt: TGTGCCAGCAGGAGGGACGGGGGTGGCTATGGCTACACCTTC; CDR3aa: CASRRDGGGYGYTF
d_gene: TRBD2; v_gene: TRBV5-1; abundance: -; j_gene: TRBJ2-7; len: 15; CDR3nt: TGCGCCAGCAGCTTTTCTAGCGGGAGCTCCTACGAGCAGTACTTC; CDR3aa: CASSFSSGSSYEQYF
d_gene: TRBD1; v_gene: TRBV6-5; abundance: -; j_gene: TRBJ1-1; len: 14; CDR3nt: TGTGCCAGCAGTCCACGGACAGGGGAGTTAGGAGCTTTCTTT; CDR3aa: CASSPRTGELGAFF
d_gene: TRBD1; v_gene: TRBV7-3; abundance: -; j_gene: TRBJ1-1; len: 13; CDR3nt: TGTGCCAGCAGCCGACAGGGGGCCACTGAAGCTTTCTTT; CDR3aa: CASSRQGATEAFF
d_gene: TRBD2; v_gene: TRBV5-1; abundance: -; j_gene: TRBJ2-2; len: 17; CDR3nt: TGCGCCAGCAGCTTGTGGACTAGCGGGAGGGATACCGGGGAGCTGTTTTTT; CDR3aa: CASSLWTSGRDTGELFF
d_gene: TRBD1; v_gene: TRBV6-6; abundance: -; j_gene: TRBJ2-7; len: 14; CDR3nt: TGTGCCAGCAGTTACGGGGGACAGGTAGGCGAGCAGTACTTC; CDR3aa: CASSYGGQVGEQYF
d_gene: TRBD1; v_gene: TRBV5-1; abundance: -; j_gene: TRBJ1-2; len: 16; CDR3nt: TGCGCCAGCAGCGGACAGGGGGTCACCATTGCCTATGGCTACACCTTC; CDR3aa: CASSGQGVTIAYGYTF
d_gene: TRBD1; v_gene: TRBV5-4; abundance: -; j_gene: TRBJ2-1; len: 15; CDR3nt: TGTGCCAGCAGCTCGGGACAGGGGAGGTTCAATGAGCAGTTCTTC; CDR3aa: CASSSGQGRFNEQFF
d_gene: TRBD1; v_gene: TRBV13; abundance: -; j_gene: TRBJ2-7; len: 14; CDR3nt: TGTGCCAGCAGCCGCCGGGACAGGGGCCACGAGCAGTACTTC; CDR3aa: CASSRRDRGHEQYF
d_gene: TRBD2; v_gene: TRBV5-4; abundance: -; j_gene: TRBJ2-1; len: 16; CDR3nt: TGTGCCAGCAGCTTGGGCCTAGCGGGGGGAGGGGATGAGCAGTTCTTC; CDR3aa: CASSLGLAGGGDEQFF
d_gene: TRBD1; v_gene: TRBV12-3/TRBV12-4; abundance: -; j_gene: TRBJ2-1; len: 11; CDR3nt: TGTGCCAGCGGACAGGGAGACGAGCAGTTCTTC; CDR3aa: CASGQGDEQFF
d_gene: -; v_gene: TRBV6-1; abundance: -; j_gene: TRBJ2-3; len: 14; CDR3nt: TGTGCCAGCAGTGAAGGGGGAGCCACAGATACGCAGTATTTT; CDR3aa: CASSEGGATDTQYF
d_gene: TRBD1; v_gene: TRBV19; abundance: -; j_gene: TRBJ1-4; len: 17; CDR3nt: TGTGCCAGTAGGCGAGGTGAGGGACAGCCTAGGGATGAAAAACTGTTTTTT; CDR3aa: CASRRGEGQPRDEKLFF
d_gene: -; v_gene: TRBV19; abundance: -; j_gene: TRBJ2-1; len: 11; CDR3nt: TGTGCCAGTAAAATATACAATGAGCAGTTCTTC; CDR3aa: CASKIYNEQFF
d_gene: -; v_gene: TRBV3-1/TRBV3-2; abundance: -; j_gene: TRBJ1-5; len: 13; CDR3nt: TGTGCCAGCAGCCCCCCGGGCAATCAGCCCCAGCATTTT; CDR3aa: CASSPPGNQPQHF
d_gene: -; v_gene: TRBV18; abundance: -; j_gene: TRBJ2-1; len: 15; CDR3nt: TGTGCCAGCTCAGCCCCTAGCGTACTCCACAATGAGCAGTTCTTC; CDR3aa: CASSAPSVLHNEQFF
d_gene: TRBD2; v_gene: TRBV19; abundance: -; j_gene: TRBJ2-1; len: 18; CDR3nt: TGTGCCAGTAGTATAGGACGGACTAGCGGGGGCCAGGGTGGTGAGCAGTTCTTC; CDR3aa: CASSIGRTSGGQGGEQFF
d_gene: TRBD1; v_gene: TRBV5-4; abundance: -; j_gene: TRBJ1-2; len: 16; CDR3nt: TGTGCCAGCAGCTCACCGGGACAGGGATTTAACTATGGCTACACCTTC; CDR3aa: CASSSPGQGFNYGYTF
d_gene: TRBD2; v_gene: TRBV5-8; abundance: -; j_gene: TRBJ2-7; len: 15; CDR3nt: TGTGCCAGCAGCTTGGAACTAGCGGGCCCCTACGAGCAGTACTTC; CDR3aa: CASSLELAGPYEQYF
d_gene: -; v_gene: TRBV12-3/TRBV12-4; abundance: once; j_gene: TRBJ1-1; len: 11; CDR3nt: TGTGCCAGCAGTTTACGGGGTGAAGCTTTCTTT; CDR3aa: CASSLRGEAFF
d_gene: TRBD1; v_gene: TRBV6-1; abundance: -; j_gene: TRBJ1-2; len: 15; CDR3nt: TGTGCCAGCTACTCCCGGGACAGGGGAAGGGATGGCTACACCTTC; CDR3aa: CASYSRDRGRDGYTF
d_gene: -; v_gene: TRBV7-9; abundance: -; j_gene: TRBJ1-4; len: 15; CDR3nt: TGTGCCAGCAGCTTAGATGGGGCCTCGGATGAAAAACTGTTTTTT; CDR3aa: CASSLDGASDEKLFF
d_gene: TRBD1; v_gene: TRBV9; abundance: -; j_gene: TRBJ2-7; len: 15; CDR3nt: TGTGCCAGCAGCGTTGGCCCCGGGACAGTCTACGAGCAGTACTTC; CDR3aa: CASSVGPGTVYEQYF
d_gene: -; v_gene: TRBV5-5; abundance: -; j_gene: TRBJ2-7; len: 14; CDR3nt: TGTGCCAGCAGCTTGGTTCAGGGAGGCTACGAGCAGTACTTC; CDR3aa: CASSLVQGGYEQYF
d_gene: -; v_gene: TRBV4-3; abundance: -; j_gene: TRBJ1-1; len: 15; CDR3nt: TGCGCCAGCAGCCAAGATCTAGCAGGGGCCACTGAAGCTTTCTTT; CDR3aa: CASSQDLAGATEAFF
d_gene: TRBD1; v_gene: TRBV18; abundance: -; j_gene: TRBJ1-1; len: 16; CDR3nt: TGTGCCAGCTCACCACTTGAGTCAGGGGGCAAGACTGAAGCTTTCTTT; CDR3aa: CASSPLESGGKTEAFF
d_gene: -; v_gene: TRBV7-3; abundance: -; j_gene: TRBJ2-3; len: 15; CDR3nt: TGTGCCAGCAGCTTAAGTACGGGGTACACAGATACGCAGTATTTT; CDR3aa: CASSLSTGYTDTQYF
d_gene: -; v_gene: TRBV2; abundance: -; j_gene: TRBJ1-1; len: 14; CDR3nt: TGTGCCAGCAGGGCCCTCGACAGGAACACTGAAGCTTTCTTT; CDR3aa: CASRALDRNTEAFF
d_gene: TRBD1; v_gene: TRBV4-2; abundance: -; j_gene: TRBJ1-4; len: 21; CDR3nt: TGTGCCAGCAGCCAAGATCGTAGGACAGGGGCAACTACTGCAACTAATGAAAAACTGTTTTTT; CDR3aa: CASSQDRRTGATTATNEKLFF
d_gene: TRBD1; v_gene: TRBV27; abundance: -; j_gene: TRBJ1-6; len: 14; CDR3nt: TGTGCCAGCAGCCGGACAGGGGGCGATTCACCCCTCCACTTT; CDR3aa: CASSRTGGDSPLHF
d_gene: -; v_gene: TRBV6-5; abundance: -; j_gene: TRBJ1-2; len: 12; CDR3nt: TGTGCCAGCAGGACACAGGGTTATGGCTACACCTTC; CDR3aa: CASRTQGYGYTF
d_gene: TRBD1; v_gene: TRBV5-1; abundance: -; j_gene: TRBJ2-7; len: 15; CDR3nt: TGCGCCAGCAGCTTGTCCGGACAGGGGGCGTATGAGCAGTACTTC; CDR3aa: CASSLSGQGAYEQYF
d_gene: TRBD1; v_gene: TRBV2; abundance: -; j_gene: TRBJ1-2; len: 15; CDR3nt: TGTGCCAGCAGTGAAGGACAGGGGTTGTACTATGGCTACACCTTC; CDR3aa: CASSEGQGLYYGYTF